Each of the 19 T cell receptor beta chains below was sequenced from the same sample in a study of cytomegalovirus exposure and HLA in healthy donors. The primer mix had 60 Vbeta and 13 Jbeta primers. Repertoires were generated with immunoSEQ multiplex PCR, while TCRdb's copy carries only in-frame clones and drops some. Here the sample spans about 130,000 clones, around 71% being singletons. The specimen was PBMCs. The origin of the receptors is a woman aged 60 to 75 in good health and CMV-seropositive.

Comment on this clone: At one boundary the junction diverges from the germline segment, which might be a read error. The chain is built from TRBV7-9 and TRBJ1-1; TRBD1 might be the D (6 bases). This CDR3 contains 16 residues. Germline-derived CDR1 and CDR2 are SEHNR and FQNEAQ (reference sequence). The CDR3 nucleotides read TGTTCCAGCAGCCCGATAGAGCAGGGGAGAGGCACTGAAGCTTTCTTT. This gives the protein CSSSPIEQGRGTEAFF.

This chain uses TRBV19 with TRBJ1-2; 8 nucleotides agree with TRBD1. The germline CDR1 and CDR2 sequences are LNHDA and SQIVND (reference sequence). Trimming cost V 5 bases and J 2 bases; bases outside gene matches: 10. The CDR3 covers 16 residues. The CDR3 loop is CASSPTWTGRNYGYTF. The CDR3 DNA reads as TGTGCCAGTAGTCCCACATGGACAGGGAGGAACTATGGCTACACCTTC. The whole variable domain, filled in from reference TRBV19 and TRBJ1-2, reads DGGITQSPKYLFRKEGQNVTLSCEQNLNHDAMYWYRQDPGQGLRLIYYSQIVNDFQKGDIAEGYSVSREKKESFPLTVTSAQKNPTAFYLCASSPTWTGRNYGYTFGSGTRLTVV.

This chain uses TRBV5-1 with TRBJ2-1; 8 nucleotides agree with TRBD2. The germline gives CDR1 SGHRS, CDR2 YFSETQ. This CDR3 spans 18 amino acids. Unmatched junction bases numbered 11, after V lost 1 base and J lost 2 bases. The CDR3 DNA reads TGCGCCAGCAGCTTGTTTGCGGGGGGATCCCTTACCTACAATGAGCAGTTCTTC. It translates to CASSLFAGGSLTYNEQFF.

The chain carries TRBV23-1 and TRBJ2-4; 7 nucleotides agree with TRBD1. TRBV23-1 is identified as an open reading frame with a role that is uncertain. V trimming: 4 bases; J trimming: 1 base; junction bases outside the gene matches: 7. The CDR3 extends over 16 amino acids. CDR3 in amino acids: CASSPRQGMAKNIQYF. The CDR3 DNA follows: TGCGCCAGCAGTCCAAGACAGGGAATGGCCAAAAACATTCAGTACTTC.

This clone was seen just once. The V and J genes are TRBV10-1 and TRBJ2-5; 11 bases are shared with TRBD2. Per germline, CDR1 WNHNN and CDR2 SYGVQD (reference sequence). The CDR3 sequence is 16 residues long. Losses at the gene ends were 4 bases for V and 1 base for J; bases not matched to a gene: 5. CDR3 in DNA: TGCGCCAGCAGTGCAATAGCGGGGGGGTCCCAAGAGACCCAGTACTTC. This sequence encodes CASSAIAGGSQETQYF.

This CDR3 is CASSLSGTGQEKLFF. CDR3 bases: TGTGCCAGCAGCTTATCCGGGACAGGGCAGGAAAAACTGTTTTTT. This sequence joins TRBV7-8 and TRBJ1-4, with 9 bases fitting TRBD1. Germline V gene lookup returns CDR1 SGHVS and CDR2 FQNEAQ. Trimming removed 2 bases from V and 8 bases from J; junction bases left unmatched: 6. The CDR3 has 15 amino acids. The full variable domain, completed using reference TRBV7-8 and TRBJ1-4, is GAGVSQSPRYKVAKRGQDVALRCDPISGHVSLFWYQQALGQGPEFLTYFQNEAQLDKSGLPSDRFFAERPEGSVSTLKIQRTQQEDSAVYLCASSLSGTGQEKLFFGSGTQLSVL.

This sequence joins TRBV7-9 and TRBJ2-7, with D unclear. Trimming took 1 base from V and 1 from J, leaving 5 bases between them. The germline CDR1 and CDR2 sequences are SEHNR and FQNEAQ (reference sequence). CDR3 length: 13 residues. The CDR3 nucleotides are TGTGCCAGCAGCTTAGTCTCTTCCTACGAGCAGTACTTC. Translating gives CASSLVSSYEQYF. Based on the CDR3 plus reference TRBV7-9 and TRBJ2-7, the full variable domain is DTGVSQNPRHKITKRGQNVTFRCDPISEHNRLYWYRQTLGQGPEFLTYFQNEAQLEKSRLLSDRFSAERPKGSFSTLEIQRTEQGDSAMYLCASSLVSSYEQYFGPGTRLTVT.

The chain carries TRBV7-9 and TRBJ1-1, with no clear D. The CDR3 runs 13 residues. Germline values: CDR1 SEHNR, CDR2 FQNEAQ (reference sequence). Trimming shortened V by 4 bases and J by 5 bases, and 11 bases separated the two germline ends. DNA of the CDR3: TGTGCCAGCAGCTCCTCCAGAGGGACTGAAGCTTTCTTT. Its protein is CASSSSRGTEAFF. Complete variable domain (other parts from reference TRBV7-9 and TRBJ1-1): DTGVSQNPRHKITKRGQNVTFRCDPISEHNRLYWYRQTLGQGPEFLTYFQNEAQLEKSRLLSDRFSAERPKGSFSTLEIQRTEQGDSAMYLCASSSSRGTEAFFGQGTRLTVV.

V usage is TRBV10-3 and J usage is TRBJ1-2; possibly TRBD1 for D (5 bases). The CDR3 length is 13 residues. Germline V gives CDR1 ENHRY, CDR2 SYGVKD. Trimming shortened V by 5 bases and J by 5 bases, and 12 bases separated the two germline ends. CDR3 amino acids: CAISLLQVYGYTF. As DNA, the CDR3 is TGTGCCATCAGTTTACTACAGGTTTATGGCTACACCTTC.

This clone came up a few times. This chain connects TRBV9 to TRBJ1-2; the D gene is possibly TRBD1 (5 bases). Germline V gene lookup returns CDR1 SGDLS and CDR2 YYNGEE. The germline V and J ends were trimmed by 3 bases and 1 base, with 13 bases remaining between them. This CDR3 is 15 amino acids long. CDR3 in DNA: TGTGCCAGCAGCGGGCCTTTAAGGGGTAACTATGGCTACACCTTC. Translated: CASSGPLRGNYGYTF.

The rearrangement uses TRBV9 and TRBJ2-7, with D possibly matching TRBD1 (6 bases). The CDR3 totals 15 residues. The V end lost 3 bases, the J end lost 1 base, and 14 bases lay between the germline ends. From germline, CDR1 is SGDLS and CDR2 YYNGEE. CDR3 in DNA: TGTGCCAGCAGCGCGTCCGGGACACCATCCTACGAGCAGTACTTC. Residues: CASSASGTPSYEQYF.

This chain links TRBV7-2 with TRBJ1-6; D perhaps matches TRBD1 (6 bases). Germline CDR1 and CDR2: SGHTA and FQGNSA. The CDR3 contains 17 residues. Trimming took 1 base from V and 3 from J, leaving 13 bases between them. The DNA of the CDR3 is TGTGCCAGCAGCTTAGGGCAGGGGTTTTTCTATAATTCACCCCTCCACTTT. Amino acids: CASSLGQGFFYNSPLHF.

The chain carries TRBV27 and TRBJ2-7; 8 positions agree with TRBD1. Germline assignment: CDR1 MNHEY and CDR2 SMNVEV (reference sequence). V dropped 6 bases and J dropped 2; count of bases not matched to a gene: 6. This CDR3 is 14 amino acids long. The DNA of the CDR3 is TGTGCCAGCAGAAGGGCAGGGGGCGCCTACGAGCAGTACTTC. Amino acid sequence: CASRRAGGAYEQYF.

The chain employs TRBV29-1 and TRBJ1-1; 10 nucleotides match TRBD1. The germline gives CDR1 SQVTM, CDR2 ANQGSEA. The CDR3 runs to 16 residues. The V gene end was trimmed by 0 bases and the J gene end by 3 bases; junction bases not matched to a gene: 7. The CDR3, as DNA: TGCAGCGTTGAAGATTGGGCCGGGACAGGGGACACTGAAGCTTTCTTT. This encodes CSVEDWAGTGDTEAFF.

The chain employs TRBV6-5 and TRBJ1-4; 7 positions match TRBD1. CDR1 is MNHEY and CDR2 is SVGAGI in the germline V gene. V shed 5 bases and J 9 bases; nucleotides not matched to a gene: 3. The CDR3 contains 12 residues. CDR3 DNA: TGTGCCAGCAGTCAGGGACAGAAAAAACTGTTTTTT. Its protein product is CASSQGQKKLFF.

V is TRBV2 and J is TRBJ2-7; 8 bases match TRBD2. Trimming cost V 4 bases and J 5 bases; bases outside gene matches: 4. CDR1 is SNHLY, CDR2 FYNNEI, per germline. The CDR3 sequence is 13 residues long. CDR3 residues: CASSAGGRDEQYF. CDR3 DNA sequence: TGTGCCAGCAGTGCGGGGGGGAGGGACGAGCAGTACTTC.

This clone was found a few times. V usage is TRBV10-3 and J usage is TRBJ1-1; 9 bases align to TRBD1. The CDR3 has 13 amino acids. Germline V gene data show CDR1 as ENHRY and CDR2 as SYGVKD. J gave up 3 bases and V 11 bases, and 7 bases lay outside the gene matches. CDR3 DNA: TGTGCCTGTTTACAGGGGGCGGACACTGAAGCTTTCTTT. Translation gives CACLQGADTEAFF.

This sequence joins TRBV10-2 and TRBJ2-7; 8 bases agree with TRBD1. Looked up from germline, CDR1 is WSHSY and CDR2 is SAAADI. With 3 bases clipped from V and 2 bases from J, the junction kept 3 bases outside the gene matches. The CDR3 is made up of 14 amino acids. The CDR3 DNA reads TGCGCCAGCAGTGATCGGACAGGGCCCTACGAGCAGTACTTC. Translation gives CASSDRTGPYEQYF.

V is TRBV25-1 and J is TRBJ1-2, with a weak D call TRBD1 (6 bases). The CDR3 consists of 14 residues. The germline CDR1 and CDR2 sequences are MGHDK and SYGVNS. Between the trimmed V and J ends, which lost 5 bases and 8 bases, there was a span of 18 bases. CDR3 amino acids: CASSPDSFRGGYTF. DNA for the CDR3: TGTGCCAGCAGTCCGGACAGTTTCAGAGGGGGCTACACCTTC.